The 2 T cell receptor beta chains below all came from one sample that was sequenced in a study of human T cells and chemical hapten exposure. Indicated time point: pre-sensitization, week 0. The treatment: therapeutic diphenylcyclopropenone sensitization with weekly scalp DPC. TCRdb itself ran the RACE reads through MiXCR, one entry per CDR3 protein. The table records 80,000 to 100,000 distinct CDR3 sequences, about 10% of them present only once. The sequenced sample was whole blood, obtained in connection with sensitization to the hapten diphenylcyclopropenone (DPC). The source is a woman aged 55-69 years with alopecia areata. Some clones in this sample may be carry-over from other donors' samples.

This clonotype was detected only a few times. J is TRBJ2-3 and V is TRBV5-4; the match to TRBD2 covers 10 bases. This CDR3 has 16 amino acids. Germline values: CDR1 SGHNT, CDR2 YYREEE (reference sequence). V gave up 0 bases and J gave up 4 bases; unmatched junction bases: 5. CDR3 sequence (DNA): TGTGCCAGCAGCTTGGGGCTAGCGGGGGTGGCAGATACGCAGTATTTT. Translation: CASSLGLAGVADTQYF.

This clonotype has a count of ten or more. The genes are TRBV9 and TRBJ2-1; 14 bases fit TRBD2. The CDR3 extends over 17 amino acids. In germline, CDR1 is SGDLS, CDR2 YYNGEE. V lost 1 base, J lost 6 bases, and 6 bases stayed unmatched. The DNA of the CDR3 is TGTGCCAGCAGCGTATCTGGGACTAGCGGGGGCCGCAATGAGCAGTTCTTC. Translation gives CASSVSGTSGGRNEQFF.